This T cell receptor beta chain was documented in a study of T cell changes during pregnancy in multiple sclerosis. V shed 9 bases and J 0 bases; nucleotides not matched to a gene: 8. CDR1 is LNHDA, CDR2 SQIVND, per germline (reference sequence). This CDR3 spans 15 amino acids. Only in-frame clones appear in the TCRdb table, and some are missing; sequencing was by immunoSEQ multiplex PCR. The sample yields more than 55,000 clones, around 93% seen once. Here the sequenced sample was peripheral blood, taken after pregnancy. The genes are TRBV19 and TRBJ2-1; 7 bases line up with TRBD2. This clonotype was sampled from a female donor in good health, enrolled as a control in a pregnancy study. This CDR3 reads CASLPGGSSYNEQFF. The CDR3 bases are TGTGCCAGCCTACCGGGCGGGAGCTCCTACAATGAGCAGTTCTTC.